These 21 T cell receptor beta chains originate from one sample sequenced in a study of T cells expressing NK-cell markers. For each CDR3 protein, TCRdb gives one entry from its re-call of the 5' RACE reads, without DNA. Its table records 400,000 or so distinct CDR3 sequences. The material sequenced was blood T cells: a sorted CD56 or NKG2C T cell subset, CD4+ or CD8+ T cells, or bulk PBMC T cells (not recorded which). These TCRs come from a woman between 45 and 60 years old in good health.

This CDR3 reads CSVEGLGTGDYNEQFF. The chain has TRBV29-1 and TRBJ2-1; the TRBD1 assignment by TCRdb is unverifiable without DNA. Germline loops: CDR1 SQVTM, CDR2 ANQGSEA. The CDR3 contains 16 residues.

V usage is TRBV7-2 and J usage is TRBJ2-3. This CDR3 has 15 residues. Germline CDR1 is SGHTA and CDR2 is FQGNSA. CDR3 region: CATKLSGSNTDTQYF.

The chain has TRBV3-1 and TRBJ2-1. Germline V lookup: CDR1 LGHDT, CDR2 YNNKEL (reference sequence). CDR3 length: 13 residues. The CDR3 protein is CASSQKGFREQFF.

This chain joins TRBV10-3 and TRBJ1-1; with no DNA, the TCRdb D assignment of TRBD1 cannot be verified. CDR1 and CDR2 from the germline V gene are ENHRY and SYGVKD. The CDR3 covers 14 residues. CDR3 region: CAISVTGSDTEAFF.

The chain employs TRBV12-5 and TRBJ2-3; TCRdb proposes TRBD2, but this gene call is untestable without DNA. Per the germline V gene, CDR1 is LGHNT and CDR2 is FRNRAP. CDR3 length: 14 amino acids. The CDR3 loop reads CASRLAASTDTQYF.

The V call is TRBV5-1, the J call TRBJ2-3; TCRdb returns TRBD2, unconfirmable since there is no DNA. Germline V gives CDR1 SGHRS, CDR2 YFSETQ. This CDR3 is built from 15 residues. CDR3 loop: CASSLGSGSGDTQYF. The variable domain in full, with the rest retrieved from reference TRBV5-1 and TRBJ2-3, is KAGVTQTPRYLIKTRGQQVTLSCSPISGHRSVSWYQQTPGQGLQFLFEYFSETQRNKGNFPGRFSGRQFSNSRSEMNVSTLELGDSALYLCASSLGSGSGDTQYFGPGTRLTVL.

The gene calls are TRBV11-3 and TRBJ2-7. Germline values: CDR1 SGHNT, CDR2 YENEEA. The CDR3 covers 13 residues. The CDR3 here is CASSLRYTDEQYF.

V gene TRBV20-1 combines with J gene TRBJ2-5; as DNA is missing, the TRBD1 call by TCRdb cannot be tested. In germline, CDR1 is DFQATT, CDR2 SNEGSKA (reference sequence). The CDR3 consists of 14 residues. The CDR3 is CSARGVNLGGTQYF.

This rearrangement joins TRBV5-1 to TRBJ2-3; absent DNA, TCRdb's TRBD2 call cannot be checked. The CDR3 is 16 residues long. Germline V gives CDR1 SGHRS, CDR2 YFSETQ. CDR3 loop: CASSPIAGVITDTQYF.

The rearrangement links TRBV15 to TRBJ2-3. The length of the CDR3 is 14 residues. The germline V gene has CDR1 LNHNV and CDR2 YYDKDF (reference sequence). CDR3 residues: CATSLSGFTDTQYF.

The chain recombines TRBV13 with TRBJ1-5; TCRdb reports TRBD1, a call that lacks DNA to check it against. Germline loops: CDR1 PRHDT, CDR2 FYEKMQ (reference sequence). The CDR3 spans 16 residues. This CDR3 is CASSLGWGQGNQPQHF.

The V call is TRBV7-3, the J call TRBJ2-1; TCRdb's D gene call, TRBD1, goes unchecked for lack of DNA. The germline V gene has CDR1 SGHTA and CDR2 FQGTGA. The CDR3 extends over 13 amino acids. The CDR3 protein is CASSLTGDREQFF.

The chain uses TRBV11-3 and TRBJ1-6. Per the germline V gene, CDR1 is SGHNT and CDR2 is YENEEA. CDR3 size: 13 residues. The CDR3 region is CASRITADSPLHF.

The chain recombines TRBV7-9 with TRBJ2-1; the D gene TCRdb calls, TRBD2, cannot be checked with no DNA. The CDR3 spans 18 residues. The V gene's germline CDR1 is SEHNR and CDR2 FQNEAQ (reference sequence). The CDR3 sequence: CASGTTGGAVYSYNEQFF.

This CDR3 reads CASRPPGGTITEAFF. The chain joins TRBV27 to TRBJ1-1; TCRdb's assignment of TRBD1 cannot be checked, as there is no DNA. Germline assignment: CDR1 MNHEY and CDR2 SMNVEV (reference sequence). CDR3 size: 15 residues.

V usage is TRBV12-3 or TRBV12-4 and J usage is TRBJ2-3. The CDR3 spans 14 residues. CDR3 in amino acids: CASSFSGPEDTQYF.

J is TRBJ2-5 and V is TRBV5-1. The length of the CDR3 is 13 residues. CDR1 and CDR2 (germline): SGHRS, YFSETQ. Here the CDR3 reads CASSLEELETQYF.

The CDR3 reads CASSQWTQGETQYF. The V call is TRBV4-1, the J call TRBJ2-5; the TCRdb call, TRBD1, lacks DNA for checking. CDR3 size: 14 residues. Per germline, CDR1 MGHRA and CDR2 YSYEKL.

This chain uses TRBV29-1 with TRBJ2-1; the D call of TRBD2 rests on TCRdb alone, since no DNA is present to check it. This CDR3 has 13 residues. Germline CDR1 SQVTM, CDR2 ANQGSEA. The CDR3 here is CSPRRVSYNEQFF.

The genes are TRBV20-1 and TRBJ2-3; the TCRdb call, TRBD1, lacks DNA for checking. The CDR3 is 14 amino acids. Germline V gene data show CDR1 as DFQATT and CDR2 as SNEGSKA (reference sequence). The CDR3 region is CSQGQGAGVDTQYF.

This chain connects TRBV20-1 to TRBJ2-1. Germline assignment: CDR1 DFQATT and CDR2 SNEGSKA (reference sequence). CDR3 length: 13 residues. The CDR3 here is CSASNNLFNEQFF.